The 20 T cell receptor beta chains in this list originate from one sample, sequenced in a study of shared clonotypes between healthy human individuals. Profiling relied on immunoSEQ multiplex PCR, and the TCRdb table lists in-frame clones only, not all of them. The sample shows about 2.3 million clones, approximately 93% of them seen only once. Specimen: naive CD4+ T cells from PBMCs. Documented subset: CD45RA+ positively selected. The source of these receptors is a man younger than 35 in good health. Some clones in this sample may be carry-over from other donors' samples.

This rearrangement joins TRBV13 to TRBJ2-5, with D possibly TRBD2 on 7 matching bases. The CDR3 is 16 amino acids. The germline CDR1 and CDR2 sequences are PRHDT and FYEKMQ (reference sequence). Trimming removed 2 bases at V and 1 base at J, with 14 bases between. DNA for the CDR3: TGTGCCAGCAGCTTAAGAAGCGGGACATCCCAAGAGACCCAGTACTTC. Translated: CASSLRSGTSQETQYF.

The chain uses TRBV29-1 and TRBJ2-1; D may be TRBD2 (6 bases). The CDR3 has 14 residues. From germline, CDR1 is SQVTM and CDR2 ANQGSEA. The germline V and J ends were trimmed by 8 bases and 0 bases, with 14 bases remaining between them. The CDR3 DNA is TGCAGCTACGGGAGCCCGTTCTCCTACAATGAGCAGTTCTTC. Translation gives CSYGSPFSYNEQFF.

The chain has TRBV29-1 and TRBJ1-1, with TRBD1 as a possible D gene (5 bases). CDR3 length: 17 residues. Trimming cost V 1 base and J 7 bases, with 25 bases left between them. The germline CDR1 and CDR2 sequences are SQVTM and ANQGSEA. The CDR3 nucleotides are TGCAGCGTTGAAGGAAAGTCCCCGGGGCGCGGATCGGTTGAAGCTTTCTTT. Protein sequence: CSVEGKSPGRGSVEAFF. Together with reference TRBV29-1 and TRBJ1-1, the CDR3 gives the full variable domain: SAVISQKPSRDICQRGTSLTIQCQVDSQVTMMFWYRQQPGQSLTLIATANQGSEATYESGFVIDKFPISRPNLTFSTLTVSNMSPEDSSIYLCSVEGKSPGRGSVEAFFGQGTRLTVV.

The chain carries TRBV5-4 and TRBJ2-1; TRBD1 matches at 7 bases. This CDR3 is built from 16 residues. V trimming: 4 bases; J trimming: 1 base; junction bases outside the gene matches: 8. Germline-derived CDR1 and CDR2 are SGHNT and YYREEE (reference sequence). CDR3 DNA: TGTGCCAGCAGCGGTACAGGGGTAAAGTCCTACAATGAGCAGTTCTTC. This sequence encodes CASSGTGVKSYNEQFF.

The rearrangement joins TRBV5-4 to TRBJ2-1, with 11 bases fitting TRBD2. V was clipped by 4 bases and J by 7 bases; unmatched bases: 10. The CDR3 is 16 residues long. The germline CDR1 and CDR2 sequences are SGHNT and YYREEE (reference sequence). The CDR3 region has the DNA TGTGCCAGCAGCCCCGCCCCCGGGACTAGCGGTAATGAGCAGTTCTTC. It translates to CASSPAPGTSGNEQFF.

This sequence joins TRBV30 and TRBJ2-3; a possible D gene is TRBD2 (6 bases). Germline V gene sequence: CDR1 GTSNPN, CDR2 SVGIG (reference sequence). The CDR3 sequence is 14 residues long. V was cut by 0 bases and J by 6 bases, with 13 bases left in between. Written as DNA, the CDR3 is TGTGCCTGGAGTGTTTCTGGCGGGACTGATACGCAGTATTTT. Translating it yields CAWSVSGGTDTQYF.

This chain joins TRBV7-9 and TRBJ2-3; D not certain. The V end lost 5 bases, the J end lost 4 bases, and 16 bases lay between the germline ends. The germline V gene encodes CDR1 SEHNR and CDR2 FQNEAQ (reference sequence). The CDR3 extends over 15 amino acids. CDR3 loop: CASSPHYTRPDTQYF. The CDR3 DNA is TGTGCCAGCAGCCCTCATTATACGAGGCCAGATACGCAGTATTTT.

The chain combines TRBV20-1 with TRBJ2-7; no firm D call. CDR3 length: 10 residues. V gave up 3 bases and J gave up 3 bases, with 3 bases separating them. Germline V gene lookup returns CDR1 DFQATT and CDR2 SNEGSKA (reference sequence). The CDR3 is CSASHYEQYF. CDR3 DNA sequence: TGCAGTGCTAGTCACTACGAGCAGTACTTC.

The chain joins TRBV7-2 to TRBJ2-7, with D unresolved. Germline CDR1 SGHTA, CDR2 FQGNSA. This CDR3 region has 13 residues. V lost 7 bases, J lost 4 bases, and 14 bases lay in between. CDR3 sequence (DNA): TGTGCCAGCACCCTTCGGAGCTTTTACGAGCAGTACTTC. This sequence encodes CASTLRSFYEQYF.

This clone appeared a few times. This specimen includes other DNA sequences encoding the same CDR3. This rearrangement joins TRBV29-1 to TRBJ1-1, with D maybe TRBD1 (5 bases). Trimming cost V 8 bases and J 5 bases, with 15 bases left between them. Germline CDR1 SQVTM, CDR2 ANQGSEA. The CDR3 covers 12 residues. The CDR3 is CSTGRGGTEAFF. The DNA for the CDR3 is TGCAGCACTGGGAGGGGCGGTACTGAAGCTTTCTTT. Variable domain in full (rest from reference TRBV29-1 and TRBJ1-1): SAVISQKPSRDICQRGTSLTIQCQVDSQVTMMFWYRQQPGQSLTLIATANQGSEATYESGFVIDKFPISRPNLTFSTLTVSNMSPEDSSIYLCSTGRGGTEAFFGQGTRLTVV.

This clone appeared a few times. The chain uses TRBV9 and TRBJ2-7; 9 bases match TRBD2. CDR3 length: 16 amino acids. Germline V CDR1 and CDR2: SGDLS, YYNGEE. V gave up 0 bases and J gave up 2 bases; unmatched junction bases: 6. CDR3 nucleotide sequence: TGTGCCAGCAGCGTAGACCCCAGCGGGAGGACCTACGAGCAGTACTTC. This encodes CASSVDPSGRTYEQYF.

CDR3 region: CASKGSGTGETQYF. The CDR3 DNA sequence: TGCGCCAGCAAGGGTTCCGGGACCGGGGAGACCCAGTACTTC. The chain links TRBV5-1 to TRBJ2-5; the D gene could be TRBD1 or TRBD2 (5 bases each). The CDR3 runs to 14 residues. CDR1 and CDR2 from the germline V gene are SGHRS and YFSETQ. Trimming pared 6 bases from V and 5 bases from J, leaving 17 bases between. The full variable domain, its missing parts supplied by reference TRBV5-1 and TRBJ2-5, is KAGVTQTPRYLIKTRGQQVTLSCSPISGHRSVSWYQQTPGQGLQFLFEYFSETQRNKGNFPGRFSGRQFSNSRSEMNVSTLELGDSALYLCASKGSGTGETQYFGPGTRLLVL.

The chain links TRBV5-1 to TRBJ1-1; TRBD1 aligns across 9 bases. The germline V gene has CDR1 SGHRS and CDR2 YFSETQ. J gave up 1 base and V 0 bases, and 7 bases lay outside the gene matches. CDR3 size: 17 residues. In DNA form, the CDR3 reads TGCGCCAGCAGCTTGGTTGGGTCGGACAGGGGGAACACTGAAGCTTTCTTT. Amino acids: CASSLVGSDRGNTEAFF.

The chain carries TRBV28 and TRBJ1-1; D possibly corresponds to TRBD1 (6 bases). Germline assignment: CDR1 MDHEN and CDR2 SYDVKM. The CDR3 consists of 10 residues. Trimming cost V 7 bases and J 13 bases, with 13 bases left between them. The CDR3 DNA follows: TGTGCCAGCACCGGGGGGGCGGTTTTCTTT. Translation gives CASTGGAVFF.

The chain uses TRBV5-6 and TRBJ2-2; possibly TRBD1 or TRBD2 for D (5 bases each). Germline-derived CDR1 and CDR2 are SGHDT and YYEEEE. V shed 3 bases and J shed 1 base, with 7 bases lying between them. CDR3 length equals 14 residues. Here the CDR3 DNA reads TGTGCCAGCAGCTGGGACGGGAACACCGGGGAGCTGTTTTTT. It is translated as CASSWDGNTGELFF.

The chain carries TRBV28 and TRBJ2-4; tentatively, D is TRBD2 (5 bases). The CDR3 has 14 residues. Trimming shortened V by 7 bases and J by 0 bases, and 10 bases separated the two germline ends. Germline lookup yields CDR1 MDHEN and CDR2 SYDVKM. This chain's CDR3 is CASMGSLAKNIQYF. Here the CDR3 DNA reads TGTGCCAGCATGGGGAGTCTAGCCAAAAACATTCAGTACTTC.

J is TRBJ2-7 and V is TRBV18; no clear D gene. CDR1 and CDR2 from the germline V gene are KGHSH and LQKENI. CDR3 size: 14 residues. Trimming cost V 0 bases and J 3 bases, with 9 bases left between them. The CDR3 is CASSPPSRLYEQYF. In nucleotides, the CDR3 is TGTGCCAGCTCACCACCGTCTAGACTCTACGAGCAGTACTTC.

This clone came up once. This rearrangement joins TRBV7-9 to TRBJ2-7; D ambiguous. This CDR3 has 12 amino acids. V lost 5 bases, J lost 5 bases, and 10 bases lay in between. The V gene's germline CDR1 is SEHNR and CDR2 FQNEAQ (reference sequence). CDR3 protein: CASSADWDEQYF. The CDR3 DNA is TGTGCCAGCAGCGCTGACTGGGACGAGCAGTACTTC.

The rearrangement links TRBV5-8 to TRBJ1-2, with a weak D call TRBD1 (6 bases). Germline CDR1 and CDR2: SGHTS and YDEGEE. Trimming pared 4 bases from V and 3 bases from J, leaving 16 bases between. The CDR3 length is 15 residues. CDR3 DNA: TGTGCCAGCAGCGAGGGACAAATCCCCCACTATGGCTACACCTTC. It encodes CASSEGQIPHYGYTF.

The V and J genes are TRBV7-8 and TRBJ2-2, with 9 bases identical to TRBD1. Germline V gene data show CDR1 as SGHVS and CDR2 as FQNEAQ. J lost 4 bases, V lost 5 bases, and 11 bases had no gene match. The CDR3 loop spans 17 amino acids. The CDR3 here is CASSRDRVVTVTGELFF. The CDR3 DNA is TGTGCCAGCAGCAGGGACAGGGTCGTAACTGTCACCGGGGAGCTGTTTTTT.